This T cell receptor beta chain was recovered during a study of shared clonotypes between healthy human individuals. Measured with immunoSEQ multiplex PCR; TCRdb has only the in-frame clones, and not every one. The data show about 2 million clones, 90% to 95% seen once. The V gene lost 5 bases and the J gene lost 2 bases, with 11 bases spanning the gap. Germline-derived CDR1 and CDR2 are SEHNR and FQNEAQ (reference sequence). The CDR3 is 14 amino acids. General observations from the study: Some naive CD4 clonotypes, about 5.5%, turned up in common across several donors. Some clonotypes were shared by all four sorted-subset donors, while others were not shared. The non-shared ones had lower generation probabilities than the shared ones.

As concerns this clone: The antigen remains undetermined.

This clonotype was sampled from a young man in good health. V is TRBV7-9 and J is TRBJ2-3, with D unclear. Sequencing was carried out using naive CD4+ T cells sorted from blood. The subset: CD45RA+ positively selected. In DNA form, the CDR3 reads TGTGCCAGCAGCCTCACAAAGACCACAGATACGCAGTATTTT. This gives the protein CASSLTKTTDTQYF.